This entry features one T cell receptor (beta chain) sequence. Its antigen is unknown. PCR amplification relied on 60 Vbeta primers (plus 13 Jbeta primers). Using immunoSEQ multiplex PCR, the repertoire was profiled, and TCRdb retains in-frame clones only, with some absent. The top ten hold 1.5% to 1.7% of the sample, which has some 130,000 clones, approximately 87% seen once. This sample stems from a study of cytomegalovirus exposure and HLA in healthy donors. Overall study results and limits: Most sequenced TCRs were rare (though some public TCRs occurred in many donors). Analysis was performed later, and it showed HLA-associated TCR beta chains to be more clonally expanded than equally common others. It was confirmed in vitro that three of the CMV-associated chains were specific for CMV antigens.

The CDR3 runs to 15 residues. Trimming removed 0 bases from V and 5 bases from J; junction bases left unmatched: 5. Germline V gives CDR1 MGHRA, CDR2 YSYEKL. The sequence was obtained from a man in his forties or fifties in good health and CMV-seronegative. This rearrangement joins TRBV4-1 to TRBJ1-2; 8 bases map to TRBD1. Material for sequencing was PBMCs. The CDR3 bases are TGCGCCAGCAGCCAAGATGGGAGACAGGGGTATGGCTACACCTTC. Its protein is CASSQDGRQGYGYTF.